This T cell receptor (beta chain) derives from a study of blood T cell repertoires in COVID-19 (dated by TCRdb to about 2020). Looking at the study overall: The collaborator samples originated in the United States, Italy and Spain and spanned the acute and convalescent phases of COVID-19. A de-identified subject ID, COVID-19 status, age in years and sex were almost always included in the sample metadata. The prospective study material was composed of cDNA or gDNA derived from T cells, B-cell-depleted T cells, or PBMCs. Samples came from the ongoing ImmuneRACE study (first 160 participants) plus 1,254 subjects from 6 global collaborators. Where available, HLA class I and class II types were taken from metadata supplied by the sample provider and were not determined by assay-based typing. The dataset comprised deeply sampled blood TCRbeta repertoires from subjects exposed to, actively infected with, or recovered from COVID-19. The repertoires were made available in a free public database intended to serve as a resource for research on the immune response to SARS-CoV-2.

The cysteine opens and the phenylalanine closes a CDR3 of 14 amino acids. The CDR3 DNA has 42 bases and is translated from base 1. The germline V gene encodes CDR1 SQVTM and CDR2 ANQGSEA. V is pared back by 0 bases and J by 3 bases, with 11 bases lying between the germline termini. What the study reported, not specific to this receptor: The quantity of clinical and demographic metadata differed by source and by participant and was supplied without curation.

TCRbeta CDR3 regions were amplified from genomic DNA by means of the immunoSEQ Assay, a bias-controlled multiplex PCR. In the original analysis: The number of nucleated cells in each sample was estimated by amplification of reference gene primers within the assay. To quantify the absolute abundance of each unique TCRbeta CDR3 rearrangement, sequence reads were collapsed and filtered. For each sample, productive Simpson clonality was calculated as the square root of Simpson's diversity index over productive rearrangements. As stored in TCRdb, this immuneACCESS dataset retains in-frame rearrangements with V and J assigned. A fraction of the clones does not appear; measured against another copy, unresolved V genes explain less than half of the discrepancy, and the remainder lacks a known reason. V, J and clone size were drawn from that table, and D and trimming were deduced from the DNA. A total of approximately 170,000 clones appear in this sample, over 75% of them only once. The top ten clones comprise roughly 8.6% of the sample.

Points on this clone: The antigen it binds to is not known. No per-base quality is available; no much larger clone lies one base away.

Participants in the prospective study were aged roughly 18 to 90 years, lived in some 24 United States geographic areas, and enrolled through a virtual design. In the prospective study, cohorts were assigned on the basis of participant-reported clinical history obtained from a screening survey and a study questionnaire. ImmuneRACE Cohort 3 recovered participants were defined by two consecutive negative NP/OP PCR tests, healthcare professional clearance, or symptom resolution. In the prospective study, mobile phlebotomists collected whole blood, serum and a nasopharyngeal or oropharyngeal swab from each participant. Prospective study participants could optionally give additional blood draws and questionnaires over a roughly 2-month period. Blood samples from the prospective study were shipped frozen or at room temperature prior to DNA extraction.

Material: PBMCs or T cells enriched from blood (not recorded which). The rearranged segments are TRBV29-1 and TRBJ1-1, with an unclear D gene assignment. This clonotype was obtained from a woman in her late teens or twenties who had recovered from COVID-19. The CDR3 has the sequence CSVEDRSGYTEAFF. The base sequence is TGCAGCGTTGAAGATCGGTCAGGATACACTGAAGCTTTCTTT.